This T cell receptor beta chain was obtained from a study of blood T cell repertoires in COVID-19. In the study overall: Italy, Spain and the United States were the sources of the convalescent and acute COVID-19 samples. PBMCs, B-cell-depleted T cells, or T cells were the source of the cDNA or gDNA that made up the material.

There are a few counts of this clone. In the authors' methods: From reference gene primer amplification, estimates of nucleated cell counts were derived. Sequencing used immunoSEQ multiplex PCR; TCRdb keeps in-frame clones, though not all of them. V, J and clone size are taken as reported in that table, and D and trimming were inferred from the DNA itself. The table has nearly 250,000 clones, around 80% seen once. The origin of this receptor is an elderly woman with acute or convalescent COVID-19. Material for sequencing was peripheral blood.

The CDR3 region has the DNA TGTGCCAGCAGCTTGTATCAGGGAGGCCCTGGAAACACCATATATTTT. As protein: CASSLYQGGPGNTIYF. The chain joins TRBV5-6 to TRBJ1-3; D may be TRBD1 (5 bases). CDR1 and CDR2 from the germline V gene are SGHDT and YYEEEE. With 1 base removed from V and 2 bases from J, the gap between germline ends came to 13 bases. The CDR3 totals 16 residues.